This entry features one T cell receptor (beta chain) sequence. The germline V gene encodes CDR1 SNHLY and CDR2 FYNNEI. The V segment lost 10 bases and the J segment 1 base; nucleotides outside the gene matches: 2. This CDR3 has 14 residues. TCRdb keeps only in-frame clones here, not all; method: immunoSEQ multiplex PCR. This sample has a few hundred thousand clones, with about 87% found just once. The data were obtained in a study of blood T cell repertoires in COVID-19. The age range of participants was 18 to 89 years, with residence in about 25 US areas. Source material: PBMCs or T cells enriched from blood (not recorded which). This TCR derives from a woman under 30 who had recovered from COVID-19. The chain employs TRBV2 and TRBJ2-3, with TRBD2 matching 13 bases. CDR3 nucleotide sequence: TGTGCCACCGGACTAGCGGGGGGCACAGATACGCAGTATTTT. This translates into CATGLAGGTDTQYF.